What follows are 28 T cell receptor beta chains derived from one specimen sequenced in a study of blood T cell repertoires in COVID-19. Method: immunoSEQ multiplex PCR; TCRdb's copy keeps in-frame clones and lacks some. The sample yields approximately 210,000 clones, about 91% seen once. Sequences were obtained from peripheral blood. The receptors were gathered from a man aged 25-45 years with acute or convalescent COVID-19.

The chain links TRBV3-1 (or the pseudogene TRBV3-2) to TRBJ1-6; the match to TRBD1 covers 9 bases. CDR1 and CDR2 from the germline V gene are LGHDT and YNNKEL (reference sequence). CDR3 size: 14 residues. V shed 4 bases and J 6 bases; nucleotides not matched to a gene: 1. Here the CDR3 DNA reads TGTGCCAGCAGCCGGGACAGGGTTAATTCACCCCTCCACTTT. Its protein is CASSRDRVNSPLHF.

The J gene is TRBJ1-6, the V gene TRBV27; 9 bases align to TRBD1. J lost 6 bases, V lost 2 bases, and 8 bases had no gene match. The CDR3 has 17 amino acids. Germline V gene lookup returns CDR1 MNHEY and CDR2 SMNVEV (reference sequence). The CDR3 region is CASSLKGPGQGNSPLHF. DNA of the CDR3: TGTGCCAGCAGTTTAAAAGGACCGGGACAGGGTAATTCACCCCTCCACTTT.

CDR3: CASSPPRRGYTF. The CDR3, as DNA: TGTGCCAGCAGCCCGCCCCGGCGGGGCTACACCTTC. V usage is TRBV7-2 and J usage is TRBJ1-2, with D unresolved. The CDR3 runs to 12 residues. V lost 5 bases, J lost 8 bases, and 12 bases lay in between. Germline loops: CDR1 SGHTA, CDR2 FQGNSA.

CDR3 loop: CSAQRGLSSSYEQYF. CDR3 bases: TGCAGCGCTCAAAGGGGACTCTCGAGCTCCTACGAGCAGTACTTC. The V and J genes are TRBV29-1 and TRBJ2-7; D might be TRBD2 (6 bases). The CDR3 runs 15 residues. Germline-derived CDR1 and CDR2 are SQVTM and ANQGSEA. The V and J ends lost 7 bases and 0 bases respectively, with 19 bases between them.

On this clone: The sample has other DNA sequences that encode this CDR3 too. The V and J genes are TRBV6-5 and TRBJ1-5, with 7 bases matching TRBD1. Losses at the gene ends were 6 bases for V and 2 bases for J; bases not matched to a gene: 4. CDR1 MNHEY and CDR2 SVGAGI come from the germline V gene. The CDR3 covers 14 residues. CDR3 sequence (DNA): TGTGCCAGCAGCCGACAGGGAGGCAATCAGCCCCAGCATTTT. Amino acid sequence: CASSRQGGNQPQHF.

This chain uses TRBV6-5 with TRBJ1-3; D uncertain. This CDR3 contains 16 residues. Between the trimmed V and J ends, which lost 0 bases and 2 bases, there was a span of 11 bases. Germline CDR1 and CDR2: MNHEY and SVGAGI. CDR3 residues: CASSYSLNVAGNTIYF. DNA for the CDR3: TGTGCCAGCAGTTACTCTCTAAATGTGGCTGGAAACACCATATATTTT.

This clone has a handful of counts. The J gene is TRBJ1-6, the V gene TRBV15; possible D gene TRBD1, 6 bases. V lost 6 bases, J lost 10 bases, and 10 bases lay in between. CDR1 and CDR2 from the germline V gene are LNHNV and YYDKDF (reference sequence). This CDR3 has 12 residues. CDR3 sequence reads: CATRKGDSPLHF. In DNA, the CDR3 is TGTGCCACCAGGAAGGGGGACTCACCCCTCCACTTT.

The chain couples TRBV18 to TRBJ1-5; no definite D call. The CDR3 runs 11 residues. Between the trimmed V and J ends, which lost 8 bases and 12 bases, there was a span of 14 bases. Germline V gives CDR1 KGHSH, CDR2 LQKENI. The DNA for the CDR3 is TGTGCCAGCCGCAACCGGTCGTACCAGCATTTT. Protein: CASRNRSYQHF.

V gene TRBV2 combines with J gene TRBJ2-5; D is possibly TRBD2 (6 bases). The CDR3 runs to 11 residues. The germline gives CDR1 SNHLY, CDR2 FYNNEI. V was shortened by 4 bases and J by 10 bases, with 10 bases between the two germline ends. The DNA of the CDR3 is TGTGCCAGCAGTGCGTCGGGGGACCAGTACTTC. It specifies CASSASGDQYF.

J is TRBJ2-7 and V is TRBV5-1; TRBD2 is a possible D gene (6 bases). The CDR3 is 14 amino acids. CDR1 is SGHRS, CDR2 YFSETQ, per germline. V gave up 2 bases and J gave up 0 bases, with 9 bases separating them. CDR3 region: CASSFGSGSYEQYF. The CDR3 DNA reads as TGCGCCAGCAGCTTTGGTAGCGGCTCCTACGAGCAGTACTTC.

The chain joins TRBV11-3 to TRBJ1-6; D unclear. The CDR3 is made up of 14 amino acids. V lost 3 bases to trimming and J lost 0 bases, with 3 bases between them. Germline CDR1 is SGHNT and CDR2 is YENEEA. Here the CDR3 reads CASSFRSYNSPLHF. As DNA, the CDR3 is TGTGCCAGCAGCTTTCGCTCCTATAATTCACCCCTCCACTTT.

The chain is built from TRBV18 and TRBJ1-1; D uncertain. Germline-derived CDR1 and CDR2 are KGHSH and LQKENI. CDR3 length: 13 amino acids. The V and J ends lost 1 base and 3 bases respectively, with 6 bases between them. CDR3 amino acids: CASSPRSDTEAFF. CDR3 bases: TGTGCCAGCTCACCACGTTCCGACACTGAAGCTTTCTTT. The whole variable domain, filled in from reference TRBV18 and TRBJ1-1, reads NAGVMQNPRHLVRRRGQEARLRCSPMKGHSHVYWYRQLPEEGLKFMVYLQKENIIDESGMPKERFSAEFPKEGPSILRIQQVVRGDSAAYFCASSPRSDTEAFFGQGTRLTVV.

The CDR3 region is CAGRGGPGELFF. The CDR3 DNA is TGTGCCGGGAGAGGGGGCCCCGGGGAGCTGTTTTTT. This rearrangement joins TRBV2 to TRBJ2-2; 7 bases line up with TRBD1. This CDR3 spans 12 amino acids. In germline, CDR1 is SNHLY, CDR2 FYNNEI. V lost 11 bases to trimming and J lost 6 bases; unmatched junction nucleotides: 6.

The chain joins TRBV21-1 to TRBJ2-7; the table's D gene call, TRBD1, was not cross checked with the DNA. TRBV21-1 is listed as a pseudogene. The CDR3 is 18 amino acids. The CDR3 spells CASSKPFKDLKGLNEQYF. The CDR3 DNA is TGTGCCAGCAGCAAACCTTTCAAGGACCTCAAGGGGCTTAACGAGCAGTACTTC.

J is TRBJ2-7 and V is TRBV5-1; 10 bases are shared with TRBD1. Per germline, CDR1 SGHRS and CDR2 YFSETQ. This CDR3 is built from 16 residues. V lost 6 bases to trimming and J lost 0 bases; unmatched junction nucleotides: 9. As DNA, the CDR3 is TGCGCCAGCAAGAGGGACAGGGGTTCGGTCTCCTACGAGCAGTACTTC. It encodes CASKRDRGSVSYEQYF.

The chain is built from TRBV5-1 and TRBJ1-3, with TRBD1 identical over 8 bases. The germline gives CDR1 SGHRS, CDR2 YFSETQ. Trimming cost V 0 bases and J 4 bases; bases outside gene matches: 6. The CDR3 is 16 amino acids. This CDR3 reads CASSLGSGGAGNTIYF. CDR3 sequence (DNA): TGCGCCAGCAGCTTGGGGTCAGGGGGCGCCGGAAACACCATATATTTT. Full variable domain (outside the CDR3, taken from reference TRBV5-1 and TRBJ1-3): KAGVTQTPRYLIKTRGQQVTLSCSPISGHRSVSWYQQTPGQGLQFLFEYFSETQRNKGNFPGRFSGRQFSNSRSEMNVSTLELGDSALYLCASSLGSGGAGNTIYFGEGSWLTVV.

The rearrangement links TRBV7-8 to TRBJ2-1, with 9 bases identical to TRBD1. J was trimmed by 7 bases and V by 5 bases; bases with no gene match: 15. This CDR3 is 17 amino acids long. CDR1 is SGHVS, CDR2 FQNEAQ, per germline. The CDR3 sequence: CASSHLSGTGTVNEQFF. The DNA for the CDR3 is TGTGCCAGCAGCCACTTATCCGGGACAGGGACCGTAAATGAGCAGTTCTTC. The entire variable domain, with the rest obtained from reference TRBV7-8 and TRBJ2-1, is as follows: GAGVSQSPRYKVAKRGQDVALRCDPISGHVSLFWYQQALGQGPEFLTYFQNEAQLDKSGLPSDRFFAERPEGSVSTLKIQRTQQEDSAVYLCASSHLSGTGTVNEQFFGPGTRLTVL.

The rearrangement uses TRBV6-6 and TRBJ2-2; TRBD2 matches at 7 bases. This CDR3 spans 15 amino acids. The germline gives CDR1 MNHNY, CDR2 SVGAGI (reference sequence). Trimming removed 5 bases from V and 1 base from J; junction bases left unmatched: 4. The CDR3 nucleotides read TGTGCCAGCAGTCCACAGCGGGGGAACACCGGGGAGCTGTTTTTT. This sequence encodes CASSPQRGNTGELFF.

The V gene is TRBV5-1, the J gene TRBJ1-5; D is perhaps TRBD1 (5 bases). The V and J ends lost 4 bases and 4 bases respectively, with 30 bases between them. The germline CDR1 and CDR2 sequences are SGHRS and YFSETQ. The CDR3 has 20 residues. CDR3 in DNA: TGCGCCAGCAGCCAGTTTGGAAGGGACTTAAAGATTTTGGCAAATCAGCCCCAGCATTTT. Amino acid sequence: CASSQFGRDLKILANQPQHF.

The chain links TRBV9 to TRBJ2-1, with 14 positions matching TRBD2. Germline lookup yields CDR1 SGDLS and CDR2 YYNGEE. This CDR3 comprises 15 residues. The V segment lost 4 bases and the J segment 8 bases; nucleotides outside the gene matches: 5. The chain's CDR3 is CASSSRLAGGDEQFF. The CDR3 nucleotides read TGTGCCAGCAGCTCCCGACTAGCGGGAGGGGATGAGCAGTTCTTC.

The J gene is TRBJ2-7, the V gene TRBV19; 8 nucleotides agree with TRBD1. Germline values: CDR1 LNHDA, CDR2 SQIVND (reference sequence). The CDR3 has 13 residues. The V gene end was trimmed by 4 bases and the J gene end by 3 bases; junction bases not matched to a gene: 2. DNA for the CDR3: TGTGCCAGTAGTAGCGACAGGGGCTACGAGCAGTACTTC. As protein: CASSSDRGYEQYF.

J is TRBJ2-4 and V is TRBV28, with 9 bases lining up with TRBD1. Trimming removed 4 bases from V and 8 bases from J; junction bases left unmatched: 9. This CDR3 has 15 amino acids. Looked up from germline, CDR1 is MDHEN and CDR2 is SYDVKM. The CDR3 sequence: CASSSRDRVADIQYF. The CDR3 nucleotides are TGTGCCAGCAGTTCACGGGACAGGGTGGCAGACATTCAGTACTTC.

The chain is built from TRBV28 and TRBJ1-1; the D gene is possibly TRBD1 (6 bases). The V and J ends lost 2 bases and 1 base respectively, with 11 bases between them. The germline V gene has CDR1 MDHEN and CDR2 SYDVKM. This CDR3 has 15 amino acids. Here the CDR3 reads CASSLMGARNTEAFF. The CDR3 DNA is TGTGCCAGCAGTTTAATGGGGGCAAGGAACACTGAAGCTTTCTTT.

The chain is built from TRBV2 and TRBJ2-7; 10 bases are a match to TRBD1. The germline CDR1 and CDR2 sequences are SNHLY and FYNNEI. The length of the CDR3 is 21 residues. The V segment lost 4 bases and the J segment 2 bases; nucleotides outside the gene matches: 23. In DNA form, the CDR3 reads TGTGCCAGCAGTGTACAGAGAAAATCCGGGACAGGGGCCTTCTCTCCCTACGAGCAGTACTTC. Its protein product is CASSVQRKSGTGAFSPYEQYF.

The chain has TRBV4-1 and TRBJ1-2; 9 bases line up with TRBD1. The CDR3 length is 16 residues. CDR1 and CDR2 from the germline V gene are MGHRA and YSYEKL. The V and J ends lost 0 bases and 8 bases, in that order; junction bases with no gene match: 10. The CDR3 bases are TGCGCCAGCAGCCAAGACCCCCGGGACAGGGTCGGAGGCTACACCTTC. Residues: CASSQDPRDRVGGYTF.

The chain carries TRBV19 and TRBJ2-7; the match to TRBD2 covers 11 bases. With V trimmed by 4 bases and J by 3 bases, 5 bases remained unmatched. The CDR3 is 15 residues long. Germline loops: CDR1 LNHDA, CDR2 SQIVND (reference sequence). CDR3 coding DNA: TGTGCCAGTAGTACTACTAGCGGGGGAGGCTACGAGCAGTACTTC. It codes for CASSTTSGGGYEQYF.

This clone was seen once. V usage is TRBV5-1 and J usage is TRBJ1-5, with D uncertain. V was trimmed by 0 bases and J by 3 bases, leaving 4 bases between them. Germline values: CDR1 SGHRS, CDR2 YFSETQ. CDR3 length equals 13 residues. For the CDR3, the DNA is TGCGCCAGCAGCTTGGCCGTCAATCAGCCCCAGCATTTT. It codes for CASSLAVNQPQHF. Together with reference TRBV5-1 and TRBJ1-5, the CDR3 gives the full variable domain: KAGVTQTPRYLIKTRGQQVTLSCSPISGHRSVSWYQQTPGQGLQFLFEYFSETQRNKGNFPGRFSGRQFSNSRSEMNVSTLELGDSALYLCASSLAVNQPQHFGDGTRLSIL.

Notes on this clone: The junction does not match germline at one end; this may be a read error. J is TRBJ2-5 and V is TRBV7-7; D remains unclear. The CDR3 extends over 11 amino acids. Germline CDR1 and CDR2: SSHAT and FNYEAQ (reference sequence). The CDR3 DNA reads as TGTGCTAGCAGTAGGCTAGAAACCCAGTACTTC. Its translation: CASSRLETQYF.